The clone carrying this TCR beta chain showed up just a few times. Its target is not known. Constant-region reverse primers amplified full-length variable regions, followed by semi-nested Nested Universal Primer A PCR. TCRdb passed the 5' RACE reads through MiXCR, listing each CDR3 protein once. Altogether under 45,000 distinct CDR3 sequences are present, about 20% being singletons, with the ten largest covering more than 4%. The germline gives CDR1 MNHEY, CDR2 SMNVEV (reference sequence). The CDR3 has 13 residues. V lost 4 bases, J lost 3 bases, and 9 bases lay in between. Treg sorting used a CD4+CD25+CD127-/low gate. Study findings and constraints: Tumor Tregs overlapped most with tumor, then blood, naive CD4+ cells. In terms of TCR gene usage, tumor memory CD4+ T cells clustered together with blood and lymph node memory CD4+ cells, as well as with lymph node naive CD4+ cells.

This clonotype was sampled from a female donor with breast cancer. The V and J genes are TRBV27 and TRBJ1-1; D might be TRBD1 (5 bases). Sequenced: Tregs sorted from blood. CDR3 sequence reads: CASSSAGYTEAFF. The CDR3 nucleotides are TGTGCCAGCAGTTCCGCAGGGTACACTGAAGCTTTCTTT.